The 2 T cell receptor beta chains below come from one sample, sequenced in a study of T cell changes during pregnancy in multiple sclerosis. The method was immunoSEQ multiplex PCR; TCRdb's version includes in-frame clones alone and lacks a portion of them. The sample has about 67,000 clones; 90% are singletons. Sequencing used peripheral blood, obtained in the third trimester of pregnancy. The receptors shown here come from a female donor with multiple sclerosis, enrolled in a pregnancy study.

The V and J genes are TRBV6-1 and TRBJ2-1; 9 positions match TRBD2. The CDR3 loop spans 17 amino acids. Trimming cost V 4 bases and J 9 bases; bases outside gene matches: 16. In germline, CDR1 is MNHNS, CDR2 SASEGT. The chain's CDR3 is CASSGTFGGGARSEQFF. For the CDR3, the DNA is TGTGCCAGCAGTGGAACCTTTGGCGGGGGGGCGAGATCTGAGCAGTTCTTC.

The chain couples TRBV9 to TRBJ1-6; D is uncertain. V lost 3 bases and J 7 bases, leaving 14 bases between the germline ends. Germline CDR1 reads SGDLS; CDR2 reads YYNGEE. The CDR3 has 15 residues. The CDR3 region has the DNA TGTGCCAGCAGCGACCTCGGTCCGGGGAATTCACCCCTCCACTTT. Amino acid sequence: CASSDLGPGNSPLHF.